The clone carrying this T cell receptor beta chain was counted a few times. The CDR3 consists of 19 residues. Germline assignment: CDR1 MDHEN and CDR2 SYDVKM. V gave up 5 bases and J gave up 2 bases; unmatched junction bases: 14. This entry comes from a study of cytomegalovirus exposure and HLA in healthy donors. The PCR used 60 Vbeta and 13 Jbeta primers. Libraries were prepared by immunoSEQ multiplex PCR; TCRdb keeps only in-frame clonotypes and omits some of them. The sample has about 130,000 clones, roughly 70% seen once. The clonotype originates from a man aged 35 to 55 in good health and CMV-seropositive. The chain is built from TRBV28 and TRBJ1-6; TRBD1 aligns across 8 bases. Sequenced sample: PBMCs. In nucleotides, the CDR3 is TGTGCCAGCAGTCCACCCCCCGGGACAGGTATCACCTATAATTCACCCCTCCACTTT. This encodes CASSPPPGTGITYNSPLHF. The full variable domain, in which reference TRBV28 and TRBJ1-6 provide the parts outside the CDR3, is DVKVTQSSRYLVKRTGEKVFLECVQDMDHENMFWYRQDPGLGLRLIYFSYDVKMKEKGDIPEGYSVSREKKERFSLILESASTNQTSMYLCASSPPPGTGITYNSPLHFGNGTRLTVT.